What follows are 32 T cell receptor beta chains derived from one specimen sequenced in a study of cytomegalovirus exposure and HLA in healthy donors. The PCR used 60 Vbeta and 13 Jbeta primers. Sequencing was performed with immunoSEQ multiplex PCR; in TCRdb, only in-frame clones are kept and a portion is missing. The sample lists around 150,000 clones, 80% occurring once. The specimen sequenced was PBMCs. The source is a woman aged 45 to 65 in good health and CMV-seronegative.

V is TRBV28 and J is TRBJ1-2, with D unclear. Trimming shortened V by 5 bases and J by 0 bases, and 16 bases separated the two germline ends. Germline values: CDR1 MDHEN, CDR2 SYDVKM. The CDR3 covers 16 residues. This chain's CDR3 is CASSPPHPGANYGYTF. The CDR3 region has the DNA TGTGCCAGCAGTCCCCCCCACCCTGGAGCTAACTATGGCTACACCTTC.

This clone was counted between two and nine times. This sequence joins TRBV9 and TRBJ2-3, with D tentatively TRBD2 (6 bases). Trimming removed 4 bases from V and 5 bases from J, with 20 bases in between. The V gene's germline CDR1 is SGDLS and CDR2 YYNGEE. This CDR3 is built from 16 residues. CDR3 protein: CASSQSSDHVGDTQYF. The CDR3 DNA reads TGTGCCAGCAGCCAGTCTAGCGACCATGTGGGAGATACGCAGTATTTT.

The rearrangement joins TRBV18 to TRBJ1-1; 8 bases are shared with TRBD1. The CDR3 is made up of 17 amino acids. V dropped 1 base and J dropped 1; count of bases not matched to a gene: 8. CDR1 is KGHSH, CDR2 LQKENI, per germline. CDR3 sequence: CASSPLQGAVQNTEAFF. CDR3 nucleotide sequence: TGTGCCAGCTCACCACTGCAGGGGGCAGTTCAGAACACTGAAGCTTTCTTT.

The V gene is TRBV11-1, the J gene TRBJ1-2; TRBD1 matches at 9 bases. The CDR3 spans 15 residues. J lost 8 bases, V lost 5 bases, and 12 bases had no gene match. Germline V CDR1 and CDR2: SGHAT, FQDESV (reference sequence). Written as DNA, the CDR3 is TGTGCCAGCAGCCGCTTTAGGACAGGGGAGGACGGCTACACCTTC. It codes for CASSRFRTGEDGYTF. Full variable domain (outside the CDR3, taken from reference TRBV11-1 and TRBJ1-2): EAEVAQSPRYKITEKSQAVAFWCDPISGHATLYWYRQILGQGPELLVQFQDESVVDDSQLPKDRFSAERLKGVDSTLKIQPAELGDSAMYLCASSRFRTGEDGYTFGSGTRLTVV.

CDR3 DNA sequence: TGTGCCAGCAGCCAAGGCCCTCGGTGGGGCCCGGGGGCTGAAGCTTTCTTT. It specifies CASSQGPRWGPGAEAFF. The rearrangement uses TRBV14 and TRBJ1-1; possible D gene TRBD1, 5 bases. The CDR3 runs 17 residues. Between the trimmed V and J ends, which lost 1 base and 6 bases, there was a span of 21 bases. Germline assignment: CDR1 SGHDN and CDR2 FVKESK. The whole variable domain, filled in from reference TRBV14 and TRBJ1-1, reads EAGVTQFPSHSVIEKGQTVTLRCDPISGHDNLYWYRRVMGKEIKFLLHFVKESKQDESGMPNNRFLAERTGGTYSTLKVQPAELEDSGVYFCASSQGPRWGPGAEAFFGQGTRLTVV.

The chain couples TRBV5-4 to TRBJ1-1; D is unresolved. Germline CDR1 SGHNT, CDR2 YYREEE (reference sequence). The V and J ends lost 0 bases and 1 base respectively, with 10 bases between them. The CDR3 consists of 15 residues. This chain's CDR3 is CASSLEIRRNTEAFF. The CDR3 nucleotides are TGTGCCAGCAGCTTGGAAATTCGGAGGAACACTGAAGCTTTCTTT.

The chain combines TRBV28 with TRBJ2-7, with 8 positions matching TRBD1. The CDR3 consists of 17 residues. Germline V CDR1 and CDR2: MDHEN, SYDVKM. Losses at the gene ends were 5 bases for V and 3 bases for J; bases not matched to a gene: 15. Written as DNA, the CDR3 is TGTGCCAGCAGTCCCGCTAAATGGGGACAGGTGAACTACGAGCAGTACTTC. Translation gives CASSPAKWGQVNYEQYF.

The V and J genes are TRBV5-1 and TRBJ2-2; 10 nucleotides line up with TRBD1. The junction had 2 bases not matched to a gene; V was cut back by 0 bases and J by 3 bases. The CDR3 has 16 amino acids. The V gene's germline CDR1 is SGHRS and CDR2 YFSETQ. For the CDR3, the DNA is TGCGCCAGCAGCTTGGCGGGACAGGGGTACACCGGGGAGCTGTTTTTT. Protein product: CASSLAGQGYTGELFF.

The chain carries TRBV7-2 and TRBJ2-7; D might be TRBD2 (7 bases). Trimming took off 6 bases at V and 2 bases at J, with 17 bases between the two ends. This CDR3 comprises 15 residues. The germline gives CDR1 SGHTA, CDR2 FQGNSA. This CDR3 is CASRPRHGGPYEQYF. The CDR3 DNA reads TGTGCCAGCAGACCTAGACACGGGGGGCCCTACGAGCAGTACTTC.

The chain links TRBV2 to TRBJ1-2; 8 bases agree with TRBD1. Trimming took 4 bases from V and 5 from J; bases not matched to a gene: 0. Germline V gene lookup returns CDR1 SNHLY and CDR2 FYNNEI. This CDR3 has 12 residues. CDR3: CASSGQGYGYTF. In nucleotides, the CDR3 is TGTGCCAGCAGTGGACAGGGGTATGGCTACACCTTC.

The chain combines TRBV6-5 with TRBJ2-7, with no clear D. Trimming pared 3 bases from V and 7 bases from J, leaving 10 bases between. CDR3 length equals 12 residues. The V gene's germline CDR1 is MNHEY and CDR2 SVGAGI. The CDR3, as DNA: TGTGCCAGCAGTTATCAATCCGGGGAGCAGTACTTC. It specifies CASSYQSGEQYF.

V gene TRBV5-6 combines with J gene TRBJ1-5; D unclear. V lost 1 base and J 2 bases, leaving 10 bases between the germline ends. CDR1 and CDR2 (germline): SGHDT, YYEEEE. This CDR3 is built from 15 residues. The CDR3: CASSLQAHGNQPQHF. Written as DNA, the CDR3 is TGTGCCAGCAGCTTGCAGGCGCACGGCAATCAGCCCCAGCATTTT.

This clone appeared a single time. The V gene is TRBV7-9, the J gene TRBJ1-3, with D possibly TRBD1 on 5 matching bases. Germline V gene data show CDR1 as SEHNR and CDR2 as FQNEAQ (reference sequence). The CDR3 is 19 amino acids. The V end was cut by 2 bases, the J end by 2 bases, with 22 bases between. The CDR3 DNA follows: TGTGCCAGCAGCTTATCGGGGGTAGCTTGGTCCGGTACTGGAAACACCATATATTTT. This translates into CASSLSGVAWSGTGNTIYF.

The chain has TRBV5-1 and TRBJ1-2, with 7 bases identical to TRBD1. CDR1 is SGHRS and CDR2 is YFSETQ in the germline V gene. The J segment lost 4 bases and the V segment lost 3 bases, leaving 9 bases of the junction unmatched. This CDR3 comprises 15 residues. In DNA form, the CDR3 reads TGCGCCAGCAGCTGGGGGACAGCTAGGTTCTATGGCTACACCTTC. Translating gives CASSWGTARFYGYTF.

This chain links TRBV7-9 with TRBJ2-1, with 8 bases matching TRBD1. The CDR3 sequence is 17 residues long. Trimming at V came to 1 base and at J to 2 bases, leaving 7 bases not matched to a gene. Germline loops: CDR1 SEHNR, CDR2 FQNEAQ (reference sequence). In nucleotides, the CDR3 is TGTGCCAGCAGCTTAGGGACAGGGTCTGTAACCTACAATGAGCAGTTCTTC. This gives the protein CASSLGTGSVTYNEQFF.

The count of this clone is one. V gene TRBV9 combines with J gene TRBJ2-3; possibly TRBD2 for D (5 bases). CDR3 length equals 14 residues. Germline assignment: CDR1 SGDLS and CDR2 YYNGEE. The germline V and J ends were trimmed by 0 bases and 5 bases, with 10 bases remaining between them. CDR3 bases: TGTGCCAGCAGCGTAGCTCCTCGGGGAGATACGCAGTATTTT. Residues: CASSVAPRGDTQYF.

The V gene is TRBV27, the J gene TRBJ2-7; a possible D gene is TRBD1 (5 bases). The germline V gene has CDR1 MNHEY and CDR2 SMNVEV (reference sequence). The CDR3 covers 14 residues. V lost 0 bases to trimming and J lost 6 bases, with 12 bases between them. This chain's CDR3 is CASSLSWGPTEQYF. The DNA for the CDR3 is TGTGCCAGCAGTTTATCATGGGGCCCTACCGAGCAGTACTTC.

The rearrangement uses TRBV7-9 and TRBJ1-4; TRBD1 agrees at 11 bases. V lost 5 bases to trimming and J lost 8 bases; unmatched junction nucleotides: 4. CDR3 length equals 14 residues. Germline-derived CDR1 and CDR2 are SEHNR and FQNEAQ (reference sequence). Here the CDR3 DNA reads TGTGCCAGCAGCCTCGGACAGGGGGCGGAAAAACTGTTTTTT. This translates into CASSLGQGAEKLFF. The whole variable domain, filled in from reference TRBV7-9 and TRBJ1-4, reads DTGVSQNPRHKITKRGQNVTFRCDPISEHNRLYWYRQTLGQGPEFLTYFQNEAQLEKSRLLSDRFSAERPKGSFSTLEIQRTEQGDSAMYLCASSLGQGAEKLFFGSGTQLSVL.

The gene calls are TRBV11-3 and TRBJ1-1; possible D gene TRBD1, 5 bases. Per germline, CDR1 SGHNT and CDR2 YENEEA. The length of the CDR3 is 14 residues. Trimming removed 1 base from V and 4 bases from J, with 10 bases in between. The CDR3 nucleotides are TGTGCCAGCAGCTTAGGCAGGGCTTCCACTGAAGCTTTCTTT. Protein sequence: CASSLGRASTEAFF.

This clone was seen only once. The chain is built from TRBV7-2 and TRBJ2-7; TRBD1 is a possible D gene (5 bases). Germline V gene lookup returns CDR1 SGHTA and CDR2 FQGNSA. This CDR3 comprises 13 residues. V gave up 7 bases and J gave up 4 bases, with 14 bases separating them. Here the CDR3 DNA reads TGTGCCAGCAACGAACAGGAGTCGTACGAGCAGTACTTC. Residues: CASNEQESYEQYF.

The genes are TRBV18 and TRBJ2-5; 10 nucleotides match TRBD2. Losses at the gene ends were 2 bases for V and 5 bases for J; bases not matched to a gene: 8. CDR3 size: 16 residues. The germline V gene has CDR1 KGHSH and CDR2 LQKENI. In DNA form, the CDR3 reads TGTGCCAGCTCACCATCTCTGAGTAGCGGGAGGGAGACCCAGTACTTC. Its translation: CASSPSLSSGRETQYF.

There are a few counts of this clone. The chain joins TRBV15 to TRBJ2-7; weak D call: TRBD1 (5 bases). V dropped 0 bases and J dropped 3 bases, with 12 bases sitting between them. The CDR3 is 15 residues long. Germline V gene data show CDR1 as LNHNV and CDR2 as YYDKDF (reference sequence). The CDR3: CATSREPTVVYEQYF. CDR3 nucleotide sequence: TGTGCCACCAGCAGAGAACCGACAGTGGTCTACGAGCAGTACTTC.

This chain links TRBV5-4 with TRBJ2-2; tentatively, D is TRBD1 (7 bases). V lost 7 bases, J lost 5 bases, and 12 bases lay in between. This CDR3 comprises 13 residues. Germline loops: CDR1 SGHNT, CDR2 YYREEE (reference sequence). The CDR3 sequence is CASQGGGTGELFF. The CDR3, as DNA: TGTGCCAGCCAGGGGGGAGGTACCGGGGAGCTGTTTTTT.

The genes are TRBV5-1 and TRBJ1-2; D is perhaps TRBD1 (5 bases). V lost 0 bases and J 2 bases, leaving 8 bases between the germline ends. The CDR3 has 14 residues. Germline V CDR1 and CDR2: SGHRS, YFSETQ. CDR3 residues: CASSLGGENYGYTF. The CDR3 coding sequence is TGCGCCAGCAGCTTGGGGGGGGAGAACTATGGCTACACCTTC.

The gene calls are TRBV30 and TRBJ1-5; D is undetermined. The V gene lost 2 bases and the J gene lost 2 bases, with 7 bases spanning the gap. This CDR3 contains 13 residues. Germline lookup yields CDR1 GTSNPN and CDR2 SVGIG (reference sequence). The CDR3 DNA reads TGTGCCTGGAGTTTATCGGGCAATCAGCCCCAGCATTTT. Translated: CAWSLSGNQPQHF.

The V and J genes are TRBV6-1 and TRBJ1-5; D gene unclear. CDR1 and CDR2 from the germline V gene are MNHNS and SASEGT. Trimming pared 0 bases from V and 0 bases from J, leaving 12 bases between. The CDR3 is 17 amino acids. The CDR3 protein is CASSEASGGYSNQPQHF. In DNA, the CDR3 is TGTGCCAGCAGTGAAGCTTCGGGTGGTTATAGCAATCAGCCCCAGCATTTT.

The rearrangement links TRBV7-3 to TRBJ2-1, with TRBD2 matching over 11 bases. Germline lookup yields CDR1 SGHTA and CDR2 FQGTGA. The CDR3 totals 16 residues. The V segment lost 5 bases and the J segment 4 bases; nucleotides outside the gene matches: 7. CDR3 DNA sequence: TGTGCCAGCAGCCCGACAGGGACTAGCGGATACAATGAGCAGTTCTTC. This encodes CASSPTGTSGYNEQFF.

This clone was recorded only once. The V and J genes are TRBV10-2 and TRBJ2-5, with 7 bases aligning to TRBD1. The CDR3 length is 15 residues. With V trimmed by 3 bases and J by 2 bases, 6 bases remained unmatched. The germline V gene encodes CDR1 WSHSY and CDR2 SAAADI. CDR3 loop: CASSDLRGRQETQYF. Written as DNA, the CDR3 is TGCGCCAGCAGTGATTTAAGGGGGCGGCAAGAGACCCAGTACTTC.

The sample holds a few counts of this clone. The genes are TRBV28 and TRBJ2-4, with 8 bases identical to TRBD1. The length of the CDR3 is 18 residues. Germline V gene data show CDR1 as MDHEN and CDR2 as SYDVKM. Here the CDR3 reads CANFLCHRQGKAKNIQYF. DNA of the CDR3: TGTGCTAACTTCCTCTGCCACAGACAGGGGAAGGCCAAAAACATTCAGTACTTC.

The gene calls are TRBV7-3 and TRBJ2-2; 12 positions match TRBD2. The CDR3 consists of 16 residues. V lost 0 bases, J lost 6 bases, and 2 bases stayed unmatched. Germline V CDR1 and CDR2: SGHTA, FQGTGA. CDR3 loop: CASSLTSSGRAGELFF. In DNA, the CDR3 is TGTGCCAGCAGCTTAACTTCTAGCGGGAGGGCCGGGGAGCTGTTTTTT. Full variable domain (outside the CDR3, taken from reference TRBV7-3 and TRBJ2-2): GAGVSQTPSNKVTEKGKYVELRCDPISGHTALYWYRQSLGQGPEFLIYFQGTGAADDSGLPNDRFFAVRPEGSVSTLKIQRTERGDSAVYLCASSLTSSGRAGELFFGEGSRLTVL.

The chain combines TRBV6-6 with TRBJ2-6, with no clear D. CDR3 length equals 14 residues. Germline V CDR1 and CDR2: MNHNY, SVGAGI (reference sequence). V gave up 6 bases and J gave up 2 bases, with 8 bases separating them. CDR3 DNA sequence: TGTGCCAGCAGCCTCCCAGCTGGGGCCAACGTCCTGACTTTC. Encoded protein: CASSLPAGANVLTF.

For this clone: Germline and junction disagree at one end, which may indicate a read error. The J gene is TRBJ2-7, the V gene TRBV4-3; tentative D call: TRBD2 (6 bases). Germline V lookup: CDR1 LGHNA, CDR2 YSLEER. This CDR3 contains 15 residues. The CDR3 loop reads CASGQALGGAYEQYF. DNA of the CDR3: TGCGCCAGCGGCCAAGCACTCGGAGGGGCCTACGAGCAGTACTTC.